This paragraph covers one T cell receptor (beta chain) sequence. The entry originates in a study of blood T cells in healthy people across ages. The CDR3 contains 14 residues. The J segment lost 4 bases and the V segment lost 4 bases, leaving 2 bases of the junction unmatched. Germline lookup yields CDR1 MNHNY and CDR2 SVGAGI (reference sequence). A second about 7 to 12 cycle PCR used barcoded and J-beta primers. TCRdb re-called the 5' RACE reads through MiXCR, storing one row per CDR3 protein. The table includes more than 1,000,000 distinct CDR3 sequences, approximately 25% detected once. Separately, the same data were catalogued under a study of T cells of mothers and their children.

The chain is built from TRBV6-6 and TRBJ1-4; 8 bases match TRBD1. The clonotype originates from a girl aged 2-10 years in good health. Sequenced sample: blood. CDR3 sequence reads: CASSSTGDNEKLFF. The DNA of the CDR3 is TGTGCCAGCAGTTCGACAGGGGATAATGAAAAACTGTTTTTT.